This T cell receptor (beta chain) was profiled in a study of cytomegalovirus exposure and HLA in healthy donors. On the study more broadly: Of roughly 400 genotyped donors, around 80% grouped in the Caucasian-associated ancestry cluster. Whole-study findings and limits: An assumption of roughly uniform sequencing depth across donors underlay the presence/absence analyses. Trimming of TCR beta V- and J-genes showed a link, identified in a later analysis, to a missense DCLRE1C variant.

Notes on this clone: Its antigen remains unknown.

Looked up from germline, CDR1 is DFQATT and CDR2 is SNEGSKA (reference sequence). V was trimmed by 4 bases and J by 8 bases, leaving 11 bases between them. CDR3 length: 11 amino acids. With 60 Vbeta and 13 Jbeta primers, the PCR was carried out. Clones were sequenced by immunoSEQ multiplex PCR, and TCRdb holds only the in-frame ones, with some missing. The table has about 120,000 clones, approximately 70% seen once. The clonotype comes from a woman aged 25 to 39 in good health and CMV-seronegative. Sequenced material: PBMCs. This chain joins TRBV20-1 and TRBJ1-2, with D unresolved. Written as DNA, the CDR3 is TGCAGTGCTAAAGGTGGAGGCGGCTACACCTTC. Encoded protein: CSAKGGGGYTF.